What follows describes a single TCR beta chain. The antigen is unknown. CDR3 length: 15 residues. V gave up 7 bases and J gave up 5 bases, with 18 bases separating them. Looked up from germline, CDR1 is SGHNT and CDR2 is YENEEA. The sample belongs to a study of T cells in localized non-small cell lung cancer. Only in-frame clones appear in the TCRdb table, and some are missing; sequencing was by immunoSEQ multiplex PCR. The sample consists of about 1,900 clones, roughly a quarter of them appearing once. Study results and caveats: Clonality of T cells reached its maximum in uninvolved adjacent lung, surpassing tumor. In the blood, greater T cell density corresponded to longer overall survival. Paired adjacent lung recovered a median roughly 56 of the top 100 tumor clones.

The chain recombines TRBV11-3 with TRBJ2-1; D is tentatively TRBD1 or TRBD2 (5 bases each). The TCR was taken from an older female donor with stage I lung adenocarcinoma. The sample consisted of normal lung tissue next to the tumor, taken before any cancer treatment. CDR3 residues: CASIAWGWRDNEQFF. As DNA, the CDR3 is TGTGCCAGCATCGCTTGGGGGTGGCGGGACAATGAGCAGTTCTTC.